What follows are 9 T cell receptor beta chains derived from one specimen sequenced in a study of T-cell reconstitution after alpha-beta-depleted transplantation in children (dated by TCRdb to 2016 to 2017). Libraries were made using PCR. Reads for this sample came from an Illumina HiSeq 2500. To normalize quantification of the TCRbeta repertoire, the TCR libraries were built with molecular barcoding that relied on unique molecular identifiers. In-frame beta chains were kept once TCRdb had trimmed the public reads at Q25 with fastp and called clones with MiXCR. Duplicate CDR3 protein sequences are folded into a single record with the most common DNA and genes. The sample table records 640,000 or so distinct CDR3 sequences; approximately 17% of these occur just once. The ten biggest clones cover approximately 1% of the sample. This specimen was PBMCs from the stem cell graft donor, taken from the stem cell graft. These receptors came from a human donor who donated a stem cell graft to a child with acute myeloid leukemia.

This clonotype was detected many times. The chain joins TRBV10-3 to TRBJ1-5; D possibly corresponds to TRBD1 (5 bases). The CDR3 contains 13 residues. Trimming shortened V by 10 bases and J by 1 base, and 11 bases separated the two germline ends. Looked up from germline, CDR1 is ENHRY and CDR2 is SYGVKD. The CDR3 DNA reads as TGTGCCACTGGGGACGCGAGCAATCAGCCCCAGCATTTT. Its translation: CATGDASNQPQHF.

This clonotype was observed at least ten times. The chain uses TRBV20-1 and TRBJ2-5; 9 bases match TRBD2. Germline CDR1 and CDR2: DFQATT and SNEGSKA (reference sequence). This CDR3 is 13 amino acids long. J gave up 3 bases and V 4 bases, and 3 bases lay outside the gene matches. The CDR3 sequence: CSATRGGEETQYF. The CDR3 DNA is TGCAGTGCTACGCGGGGGGGGGAAGAGACCCAGTACTTC.

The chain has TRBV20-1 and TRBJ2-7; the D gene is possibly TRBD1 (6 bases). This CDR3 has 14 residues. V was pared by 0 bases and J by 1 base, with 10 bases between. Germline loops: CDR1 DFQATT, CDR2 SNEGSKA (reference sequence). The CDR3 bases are TGCAGTGCTAGAGATCAGGGGCAGTCCTACGAGCAGTACGTC. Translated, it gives CSARDQGQSYEQYV.

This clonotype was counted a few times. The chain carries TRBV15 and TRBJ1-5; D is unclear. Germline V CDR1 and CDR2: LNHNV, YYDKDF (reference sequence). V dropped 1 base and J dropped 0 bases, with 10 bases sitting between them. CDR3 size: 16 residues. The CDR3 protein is CATSRGGRYSNQPQHF. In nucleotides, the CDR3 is TGTGCCACCAGCAGAGGTGGCCGTTATAGCAATCAGCCCCAGCATTTT.

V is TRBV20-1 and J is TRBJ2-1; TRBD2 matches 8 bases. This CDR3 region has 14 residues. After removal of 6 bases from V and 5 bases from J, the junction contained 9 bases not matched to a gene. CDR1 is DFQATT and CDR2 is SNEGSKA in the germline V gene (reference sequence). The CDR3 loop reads CSASPAGVNNEQFF. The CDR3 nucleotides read TGCAGTGCCAGTCCAGCGGGGGTCAACAATGAGCAGTTCTTC.

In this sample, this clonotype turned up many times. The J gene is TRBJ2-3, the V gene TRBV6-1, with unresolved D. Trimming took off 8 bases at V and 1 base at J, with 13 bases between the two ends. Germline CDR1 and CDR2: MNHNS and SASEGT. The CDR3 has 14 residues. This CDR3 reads CASSYGRRTDTQYF. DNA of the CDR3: TGTGCCAGCTCCTACGGACGACGCACAGATACGCAGTATTTT.

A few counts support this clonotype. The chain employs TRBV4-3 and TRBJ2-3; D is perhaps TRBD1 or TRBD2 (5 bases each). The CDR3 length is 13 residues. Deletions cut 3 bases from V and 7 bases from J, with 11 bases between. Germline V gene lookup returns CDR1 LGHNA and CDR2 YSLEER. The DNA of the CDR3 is TGCGCCAGCAGCCAGGGGGACCCAAATACGCAGTATTTT. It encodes CASSQGDPNTQYF.

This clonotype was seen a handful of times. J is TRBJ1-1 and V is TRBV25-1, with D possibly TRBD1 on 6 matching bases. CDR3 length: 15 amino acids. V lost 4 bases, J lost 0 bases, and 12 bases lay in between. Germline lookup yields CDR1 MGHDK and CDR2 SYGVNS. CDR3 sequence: CASSGIDRMNTEAFF. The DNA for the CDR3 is TGTGCCAGCAGTGGAATCGACAGGATGAACACTGAAGCTTTCTTT. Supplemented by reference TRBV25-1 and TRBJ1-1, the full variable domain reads EADIYQTPRYLVIGTGKKITLECSQTMGHDKMYWYQQDPGMELHLIHYSYGVNSTEKGDLSSESTVSRIRTEHFPLTLESARPSHTSQYLCASSGIDRMNTEAFFGQGTRLTVV.

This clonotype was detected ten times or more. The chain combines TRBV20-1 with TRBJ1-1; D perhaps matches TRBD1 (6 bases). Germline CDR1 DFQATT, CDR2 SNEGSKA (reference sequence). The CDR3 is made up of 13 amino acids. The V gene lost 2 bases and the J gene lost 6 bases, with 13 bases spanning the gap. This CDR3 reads CSARRDRWAEAFF. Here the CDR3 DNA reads TGCAGTGCTAGAAGAGACAGGTGGGCTGAAGCTTTCTTT.